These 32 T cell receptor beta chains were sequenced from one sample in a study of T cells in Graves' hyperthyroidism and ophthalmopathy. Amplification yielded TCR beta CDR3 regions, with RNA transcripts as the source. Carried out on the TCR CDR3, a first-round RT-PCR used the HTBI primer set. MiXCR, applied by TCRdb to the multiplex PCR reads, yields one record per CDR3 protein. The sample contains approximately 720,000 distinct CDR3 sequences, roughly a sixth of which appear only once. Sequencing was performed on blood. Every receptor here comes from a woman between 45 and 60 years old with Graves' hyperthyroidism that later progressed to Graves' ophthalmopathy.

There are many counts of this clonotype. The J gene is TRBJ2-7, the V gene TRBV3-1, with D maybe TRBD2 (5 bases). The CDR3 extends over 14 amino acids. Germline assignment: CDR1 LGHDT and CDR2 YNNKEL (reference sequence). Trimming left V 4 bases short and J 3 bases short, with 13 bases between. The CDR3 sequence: CASSPSGPVYEQYF. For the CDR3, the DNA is TGTGCCAGCAGCCCCAGCGGCCCGGTCTACGAGCAGTACTTC.

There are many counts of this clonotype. The CDR3 spells CASSVGVSLPGELFF. The CDR3 nucleotides read TGTGCCAGCAGTGTGGGGGTTTCCCTACCCGGGGAGCTGTTTTTT. The chain recombines TRBV6-1 with TRBJ2-2; D is perhaps TRBD1 or TRBD2 (5 bases each). V was cut by 4 bases and J by 6 bases, with 15 bases left in between. There are 15 residues in the CDR3. The germline V gene has CDR1 MNHNS and CDR2 SASEGT.

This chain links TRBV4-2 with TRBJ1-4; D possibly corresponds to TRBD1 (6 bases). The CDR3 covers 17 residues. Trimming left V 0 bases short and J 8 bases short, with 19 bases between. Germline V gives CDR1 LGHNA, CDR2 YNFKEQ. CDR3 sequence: CASSQEGPSDSQEKLFF. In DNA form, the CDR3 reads TGTGCCAGCAGCCAAGAAGGGCCCTCGGACAGTCAAGAAAAACTGTTTTTT.

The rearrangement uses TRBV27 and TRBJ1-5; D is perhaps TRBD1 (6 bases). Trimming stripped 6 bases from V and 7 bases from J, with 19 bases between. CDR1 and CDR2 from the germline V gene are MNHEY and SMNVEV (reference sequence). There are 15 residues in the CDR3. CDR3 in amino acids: CASRERRGEEQPQHF. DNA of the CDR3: TGTGCCAGCAGGGAACGCAGGGGAGAAGAGCAGCCCCAGCATTTT.

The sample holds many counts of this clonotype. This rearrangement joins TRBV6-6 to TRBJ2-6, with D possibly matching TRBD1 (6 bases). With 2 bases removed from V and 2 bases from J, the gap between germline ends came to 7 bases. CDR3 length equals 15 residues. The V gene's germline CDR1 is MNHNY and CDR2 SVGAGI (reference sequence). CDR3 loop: CASSYGGAGANVLTF. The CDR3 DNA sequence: TGTGCCAGCAGTTACGGGGGCGCTGGGGCCAACGTCCTGACTTTC.

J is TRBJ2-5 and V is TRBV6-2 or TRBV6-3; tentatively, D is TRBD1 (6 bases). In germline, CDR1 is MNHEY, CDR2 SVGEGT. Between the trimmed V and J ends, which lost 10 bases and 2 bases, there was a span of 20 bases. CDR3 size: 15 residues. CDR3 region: CATKVHRQGQETQYF. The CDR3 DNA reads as TGTGCCACCAAGGTCCACAGGCAGGGGCAAGAGACCCAGTACTTC.

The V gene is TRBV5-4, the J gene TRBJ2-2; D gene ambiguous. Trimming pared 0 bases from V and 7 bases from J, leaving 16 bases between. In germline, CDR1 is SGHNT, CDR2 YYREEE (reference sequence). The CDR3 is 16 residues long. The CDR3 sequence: CASSLDWSEVGGELFF. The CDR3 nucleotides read TGTGCCAGCAGCTTGGACTGGTCTGAGGTGGGCGGGGAGCTGTTTTTT. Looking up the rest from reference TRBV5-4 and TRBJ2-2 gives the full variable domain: ETGVTQSPTHLIKTRGQQVTLRCSSQSGHNTVSWYQQALGQGPQFIFQYYREEENGRGNFPPRFSGLQFPNYSSELNVNALELDDSALYLCASSLDWSEVGGELFFGEGSRLTVL.

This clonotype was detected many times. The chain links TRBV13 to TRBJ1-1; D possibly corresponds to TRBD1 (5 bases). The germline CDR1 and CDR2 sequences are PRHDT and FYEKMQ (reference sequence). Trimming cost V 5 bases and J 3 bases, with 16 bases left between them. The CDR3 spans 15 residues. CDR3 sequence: CASSPLRRGDTEAFF. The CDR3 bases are TGTGCCAGCAGCCCCCTCCGTAGAGGGGACACTGAAGCTTTCTTT. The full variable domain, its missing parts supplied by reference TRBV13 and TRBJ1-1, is AAGVIQSPRHLIKEKRETATLKCYPIPRHDTVYWYQQGPGQDPQFLISFYEKMQSDKGSIPDRFSAQQFSDYHSELNMSSLELGDSALYFCASSPLRRGDTEAFFGQGTRLTVV.

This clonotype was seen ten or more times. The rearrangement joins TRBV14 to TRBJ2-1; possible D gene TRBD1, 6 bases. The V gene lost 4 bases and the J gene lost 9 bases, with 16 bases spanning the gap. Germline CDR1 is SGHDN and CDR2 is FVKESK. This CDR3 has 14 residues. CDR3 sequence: CASSLLDSRSEQFF. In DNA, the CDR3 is TGTGCCAGCAGCCTACTGGACAGCAGGTCTGAGCAGTTCTTC. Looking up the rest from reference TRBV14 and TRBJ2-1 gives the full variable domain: EAGVTQFPSHSVIEKGQTVTLRCDPISGHDNLYWYRRVMGKEIKFLLHFVKESKQDESGMPNNRFLAERTGGTYSTLKVQPAELEDSGVYFCASSLLDSRSEQFFGPGTRLTVL.

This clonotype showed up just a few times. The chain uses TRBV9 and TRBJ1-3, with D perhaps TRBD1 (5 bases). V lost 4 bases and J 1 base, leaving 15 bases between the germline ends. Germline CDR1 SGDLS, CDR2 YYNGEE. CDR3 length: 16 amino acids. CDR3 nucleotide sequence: TGTGCCAGCAGCTCCCAACAGGACAATTCTGGAAACACCATATATTTT. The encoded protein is CASSSQQDNSGNTIYF.

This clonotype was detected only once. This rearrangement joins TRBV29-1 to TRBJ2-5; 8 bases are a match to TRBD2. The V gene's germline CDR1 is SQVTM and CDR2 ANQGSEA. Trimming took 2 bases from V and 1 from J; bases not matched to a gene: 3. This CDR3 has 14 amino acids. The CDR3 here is CSVEPRGVQETQYF. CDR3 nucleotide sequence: TGCAGCGTTGAACCGCGGGGGGTCCAAGAGACCCAGTACTTC.

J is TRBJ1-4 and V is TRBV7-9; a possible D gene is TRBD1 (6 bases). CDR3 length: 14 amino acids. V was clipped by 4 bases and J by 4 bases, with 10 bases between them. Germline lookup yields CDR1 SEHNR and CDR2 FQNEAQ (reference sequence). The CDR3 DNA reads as TGTGCCAGCAGCTCCCGGGACAATAATGAAAAACTGTTTTTT. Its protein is CASSSRDNNEKLFF.

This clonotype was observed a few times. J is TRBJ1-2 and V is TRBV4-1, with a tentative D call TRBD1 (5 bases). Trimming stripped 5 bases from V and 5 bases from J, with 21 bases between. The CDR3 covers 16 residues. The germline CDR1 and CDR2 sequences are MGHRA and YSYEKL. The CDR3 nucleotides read TGCGCCAGCAGCAGGATTCCGCGTCAGGGCGATTATGGCTACACCTTC. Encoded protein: CASSRIPRQGDYGYTF.

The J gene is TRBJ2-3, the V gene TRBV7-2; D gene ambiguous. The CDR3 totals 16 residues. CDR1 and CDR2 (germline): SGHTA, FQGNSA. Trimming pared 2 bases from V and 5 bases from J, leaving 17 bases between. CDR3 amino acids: CASSLISASALDTQYF. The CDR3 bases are TGTGCCAGCAGCTTAATTTCGGCTTCGGCATTAGATACGCAGTATTTT.

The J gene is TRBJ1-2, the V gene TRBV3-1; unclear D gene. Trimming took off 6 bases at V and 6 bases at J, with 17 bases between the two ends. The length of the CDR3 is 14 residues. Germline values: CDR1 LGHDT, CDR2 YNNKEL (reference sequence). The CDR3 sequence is CASRHTVGLHGYTF. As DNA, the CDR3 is TGTGCCAGCAGACACACTGTGGGTTTACATGGCTACACCTTC.

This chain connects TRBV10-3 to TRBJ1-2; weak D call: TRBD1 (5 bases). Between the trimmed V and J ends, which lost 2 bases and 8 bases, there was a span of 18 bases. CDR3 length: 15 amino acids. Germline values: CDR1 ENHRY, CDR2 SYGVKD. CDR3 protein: CAISETLGPGGGYTF. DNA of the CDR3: TGTGCCATCAGTGAGACGTTGGGACCGGGCGGGGGCTACACCTTC.

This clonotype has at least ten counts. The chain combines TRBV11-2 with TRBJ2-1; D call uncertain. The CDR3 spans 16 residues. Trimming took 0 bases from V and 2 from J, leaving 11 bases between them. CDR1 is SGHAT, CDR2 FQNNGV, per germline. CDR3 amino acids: CASSLDRRVPYNEQFF. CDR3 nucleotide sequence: TGTGCCAGCAGCTTAGATCGTCGCGTACCCTACAATGAGCAGTTCTTC. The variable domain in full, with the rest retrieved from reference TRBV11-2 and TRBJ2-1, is EAGVAQSPRYKIIEKRQSVAFWCNPISGHATLYWYQQILGQGPKLLIQFQNNGVVDDSQLPKDRFSAERLKGVDSTLKIQPAKLEDSAVYLCASSLDRRVPYNEQFFGPGTRLTVL.

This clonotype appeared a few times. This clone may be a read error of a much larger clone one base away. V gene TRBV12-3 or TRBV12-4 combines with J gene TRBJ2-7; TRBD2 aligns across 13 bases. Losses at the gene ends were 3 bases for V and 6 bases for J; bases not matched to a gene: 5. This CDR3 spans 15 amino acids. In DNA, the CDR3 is TGTGCCAGCAGTTTGGGACGACTAGCGGGAGGCGAGCAGTACTTC. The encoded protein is CASSLGRLAGGEQYF.

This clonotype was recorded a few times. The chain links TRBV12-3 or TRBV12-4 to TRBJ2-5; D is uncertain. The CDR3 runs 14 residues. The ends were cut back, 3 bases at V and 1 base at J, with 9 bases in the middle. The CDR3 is CASSLGWVQETQYF. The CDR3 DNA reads TGTGCCAGCAGTTTGGGTTGGGTCCAAGAGACCCAGTACTTC.

CDR3 in amino acids: CASSYSKAGQGVVDEQFF. CDR3 sequence (DNA): TGTGCCAGCAGTTACTCTAAAGCGGGACAGGGGGTGGTCGATGAGCAGTTCTTC. V gene TRBV6-9 combines with J gene TRBJ2-1, with 11 nucleotides matching TRBD1. The trim removed 3 bases at V and 8 bases at J, leaving 15 bases unmatched. Looked up from germline, CDR1 is MNHGY and CDR2 is SVAAGI. The CDR3 extends over 18 amino acids.

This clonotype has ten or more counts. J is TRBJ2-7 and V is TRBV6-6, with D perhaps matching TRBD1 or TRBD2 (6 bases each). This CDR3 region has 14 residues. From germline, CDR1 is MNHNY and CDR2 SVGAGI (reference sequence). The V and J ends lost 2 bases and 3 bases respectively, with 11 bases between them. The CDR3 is CASSYGGPFYEQYF. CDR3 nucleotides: TGTGCCAGCAGTTACGGGGGGCCTTTCTACGAGCAGTACTTC.

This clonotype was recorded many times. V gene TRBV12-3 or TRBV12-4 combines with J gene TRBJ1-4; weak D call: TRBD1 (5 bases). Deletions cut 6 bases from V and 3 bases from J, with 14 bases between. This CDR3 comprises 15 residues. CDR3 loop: CASRREGRPNEKLFF. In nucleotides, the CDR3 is TGTGCCAGCAGGCGGGAGGGGCGTCCTAATGAAAAACTGTTTTTT.

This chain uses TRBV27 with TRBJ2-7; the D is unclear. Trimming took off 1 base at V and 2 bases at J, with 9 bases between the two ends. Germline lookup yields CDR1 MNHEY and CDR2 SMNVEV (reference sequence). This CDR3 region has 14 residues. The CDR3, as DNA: TGTGCCAGCAGTTTATTTTCAGGAGCCTACGAGCAGTACTTC. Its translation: CASSLFSGAYEQYF.

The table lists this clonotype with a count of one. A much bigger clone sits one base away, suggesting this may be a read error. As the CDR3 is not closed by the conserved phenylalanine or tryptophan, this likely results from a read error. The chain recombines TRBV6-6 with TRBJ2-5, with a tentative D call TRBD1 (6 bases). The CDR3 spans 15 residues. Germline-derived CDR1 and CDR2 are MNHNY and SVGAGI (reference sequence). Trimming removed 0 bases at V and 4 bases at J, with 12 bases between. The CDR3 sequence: CASSYSHRVRETQYL. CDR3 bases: TGTGCCAGCAGTTACTCGCACAGGGTTCGAGAGACCCAGTACCTC.

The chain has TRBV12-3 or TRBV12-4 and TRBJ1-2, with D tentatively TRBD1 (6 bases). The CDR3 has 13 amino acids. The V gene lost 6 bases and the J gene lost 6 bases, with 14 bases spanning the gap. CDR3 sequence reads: CASRTYREHGYTF. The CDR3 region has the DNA TGTGCCAGCAGAACCTACAGGGAGCATGGCTACACCTTC.

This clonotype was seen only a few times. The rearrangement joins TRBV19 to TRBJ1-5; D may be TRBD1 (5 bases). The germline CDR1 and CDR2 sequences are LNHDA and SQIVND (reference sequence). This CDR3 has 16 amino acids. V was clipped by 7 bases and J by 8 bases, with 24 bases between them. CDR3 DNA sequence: TGTGCCAGTAACCGAGACCGGGACCGCGGAGGGGAGCCCCAGCATTTT. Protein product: CASNRDRDRGGEPQHF.

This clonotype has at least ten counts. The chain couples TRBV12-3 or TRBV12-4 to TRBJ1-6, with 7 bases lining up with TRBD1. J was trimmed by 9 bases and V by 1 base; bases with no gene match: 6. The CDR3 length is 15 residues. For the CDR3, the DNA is TGTGCCAGCAGTTTAGGAGCAGGGGGACTTTCACCCCTCCACTTT. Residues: CASSLGAGGLSPLHF.

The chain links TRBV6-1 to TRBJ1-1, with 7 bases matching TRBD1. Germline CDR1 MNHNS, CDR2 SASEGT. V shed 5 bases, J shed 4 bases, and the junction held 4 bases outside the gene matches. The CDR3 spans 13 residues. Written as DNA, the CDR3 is TGTGCCAGCAGTCCCGACAGGGCCACTGAAGCTTTCTTT. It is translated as CASSPDRATEAFF.

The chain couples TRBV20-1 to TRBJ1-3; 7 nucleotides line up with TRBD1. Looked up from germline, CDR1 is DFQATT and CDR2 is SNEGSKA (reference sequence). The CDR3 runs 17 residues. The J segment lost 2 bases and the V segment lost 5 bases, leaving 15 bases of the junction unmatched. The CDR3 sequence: CSAPIGRGGQAGNTIYF. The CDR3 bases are TGCAGTGCTCCCATAGGTCGTGGCGGACAGGCTGGAAACACCATATATTTT.

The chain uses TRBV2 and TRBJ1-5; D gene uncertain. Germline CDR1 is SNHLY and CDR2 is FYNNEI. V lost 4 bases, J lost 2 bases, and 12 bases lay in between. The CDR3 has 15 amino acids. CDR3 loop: CASSVGGPGNQPQHF. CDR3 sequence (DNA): TGTGCCAGCAGTGTTGGAGGGCCTGGCAATCAGCCCCAGCATTTT.

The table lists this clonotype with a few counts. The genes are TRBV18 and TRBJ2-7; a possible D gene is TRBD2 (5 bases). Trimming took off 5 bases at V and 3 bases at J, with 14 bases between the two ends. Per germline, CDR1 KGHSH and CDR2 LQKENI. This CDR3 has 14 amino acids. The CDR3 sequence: CASSTKDGGYEQYF. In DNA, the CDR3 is TGTGCCAGCTCAACTAAGGACGGAGGCTACGAGCAGTACTTC.

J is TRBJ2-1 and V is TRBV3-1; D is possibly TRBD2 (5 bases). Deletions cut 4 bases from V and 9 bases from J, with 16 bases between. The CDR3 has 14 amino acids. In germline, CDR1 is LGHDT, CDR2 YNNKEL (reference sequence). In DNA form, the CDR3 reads TGTGCCAGCAGCCCCGACGGGGTAGGTAGTGAGCAGTTCTTC. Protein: CASSPDGVGSEQFF.